The text below deals with one T cell receptor beta chain. No antigen is known for it. This sample is drawn from a study of T cell responses to AZD1222 COVID-19 vaccine. On the study more broadly: Pooling covered second doses at about 4 or about 12 weeks.

Assay used: immunoSEQ multiplex PCR; TCRdb lists only in-frame clones, some missing. There are some 150,000 clones in the sample; just over 90% occur only once, and approximately 2% lies in the top ten. The CDR3 spans 14 residues. Germline assignment: CDR1 SEHNR and CDR2 FQNEAQ (reference sequence). V trimming: 5 bases; J trimming: 5 bases; junction bases outside the gene matches: 6. Regarding the study as a whole: The donor group comprised mostly white British people and more females; the analysis possibly underestimated clonal diversity.

Sequenced material: peripheral blood, taken on day 0 of AZD1222 vaccination. This clonotype originated in an adult in good health. The gene calls are TRBV7-9 and TRBJ2-7; 10 bases match TRBD2. DNA of the CDR3: TGTGCCAGCAGCAACCCGGGACTAGCGAACGAGCAGTACTTC. Translation: CASSNPGLANEQYF.